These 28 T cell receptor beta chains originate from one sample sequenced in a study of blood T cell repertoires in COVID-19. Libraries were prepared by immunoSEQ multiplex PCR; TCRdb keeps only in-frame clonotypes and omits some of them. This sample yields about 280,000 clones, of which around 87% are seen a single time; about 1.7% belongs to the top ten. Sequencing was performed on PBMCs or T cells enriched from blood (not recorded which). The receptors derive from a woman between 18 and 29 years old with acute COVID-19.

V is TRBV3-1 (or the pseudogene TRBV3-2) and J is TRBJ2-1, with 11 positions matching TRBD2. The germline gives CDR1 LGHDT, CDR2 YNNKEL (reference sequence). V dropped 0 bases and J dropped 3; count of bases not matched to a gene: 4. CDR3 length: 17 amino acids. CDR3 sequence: CASSQEASGRNYNEQFF. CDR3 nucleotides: TGTGCCAGCAGCCAAGAAGCTAGCGGGAGGAACTACAATGAGCAGTTCTTC.

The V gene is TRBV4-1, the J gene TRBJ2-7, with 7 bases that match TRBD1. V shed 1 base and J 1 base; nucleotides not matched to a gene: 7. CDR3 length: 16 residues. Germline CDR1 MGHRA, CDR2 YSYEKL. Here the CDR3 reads CASSQGRDRYSYEQYF. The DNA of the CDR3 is TGCGCCAGCAGCCAAGGCCGGGACAGATATTCCTACGAGCAGTACTTC.

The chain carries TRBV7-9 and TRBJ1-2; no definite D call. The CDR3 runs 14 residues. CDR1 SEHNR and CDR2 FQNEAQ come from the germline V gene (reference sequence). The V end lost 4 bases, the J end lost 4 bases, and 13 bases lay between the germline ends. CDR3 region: CASSSEVDSYGYTF. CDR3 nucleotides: TGTGCCAGCAGCTCCGAGGTGGATAGCTATGGCTACACCTTC.

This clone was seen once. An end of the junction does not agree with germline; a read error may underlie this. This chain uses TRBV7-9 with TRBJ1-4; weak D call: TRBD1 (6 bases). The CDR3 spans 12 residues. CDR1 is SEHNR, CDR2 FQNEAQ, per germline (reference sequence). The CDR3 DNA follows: TGTGCCAGCAGCACGGACAGTTATCTTCTCAATTTT. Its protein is CASSTDSYLLNF.

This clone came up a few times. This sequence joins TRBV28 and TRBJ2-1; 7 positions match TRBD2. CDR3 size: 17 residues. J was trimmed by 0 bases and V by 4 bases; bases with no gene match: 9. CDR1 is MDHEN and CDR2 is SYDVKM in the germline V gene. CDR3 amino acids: CASSSPLGGSSYNEQFF. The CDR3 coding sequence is TGTGCCAGCAGTTCCCCCTTGGGGGGGAGCTCCTACAATGAGCAGTTCTTC.

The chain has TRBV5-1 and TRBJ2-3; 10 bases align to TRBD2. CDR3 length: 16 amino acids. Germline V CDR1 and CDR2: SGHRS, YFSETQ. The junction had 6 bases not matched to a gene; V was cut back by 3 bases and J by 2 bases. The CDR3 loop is CASSWTSGSVTDTQYF. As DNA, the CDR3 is TGCGCCAGCAGCTGGACTAGCGGCTCGGTCACAGATACGCAGTATTTT.

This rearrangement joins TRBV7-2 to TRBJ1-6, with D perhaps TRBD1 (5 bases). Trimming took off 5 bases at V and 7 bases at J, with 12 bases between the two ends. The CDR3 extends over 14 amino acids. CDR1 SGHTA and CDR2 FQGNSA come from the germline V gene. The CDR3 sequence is CASSSQGENSPLHF. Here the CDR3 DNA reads TGTGCCAGCAGCAGCCAGGGCGAGAATTCACCCCTCCACTTT.

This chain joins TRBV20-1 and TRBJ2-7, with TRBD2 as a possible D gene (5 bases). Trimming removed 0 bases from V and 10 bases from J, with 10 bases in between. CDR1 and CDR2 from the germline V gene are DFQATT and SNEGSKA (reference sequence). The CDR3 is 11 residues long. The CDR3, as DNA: TGCAGTGCTAGAGACGGGGATTACCAGTACTTC. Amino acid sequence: CSARDGDYQYF.

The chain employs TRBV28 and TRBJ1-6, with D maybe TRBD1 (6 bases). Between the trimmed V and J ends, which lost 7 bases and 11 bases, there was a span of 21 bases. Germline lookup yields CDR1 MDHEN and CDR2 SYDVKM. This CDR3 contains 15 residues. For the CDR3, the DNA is TGTGCCAGCACCGCTACCAAACAGGGCCACCCACCCCTCCACTTT. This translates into CASTATKQGHPPLHF.

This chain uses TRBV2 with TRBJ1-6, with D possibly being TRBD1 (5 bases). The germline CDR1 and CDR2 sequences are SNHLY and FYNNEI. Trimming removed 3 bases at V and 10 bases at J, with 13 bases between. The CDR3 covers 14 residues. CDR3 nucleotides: TGTGCCAGCAGTGAGGGCAGGGTCGGATCACCCCTCCACTTT. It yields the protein CASSEGRVGSPLHF.

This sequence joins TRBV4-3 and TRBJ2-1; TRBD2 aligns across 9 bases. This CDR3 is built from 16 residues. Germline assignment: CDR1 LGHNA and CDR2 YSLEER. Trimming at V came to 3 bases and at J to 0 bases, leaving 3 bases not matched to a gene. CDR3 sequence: CASSQYSGSSYNEQFF. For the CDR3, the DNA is TGCGCCAGCAGCCAGTATAGCGGGAGCTCCTACAATGAGCAGTTCTTC.

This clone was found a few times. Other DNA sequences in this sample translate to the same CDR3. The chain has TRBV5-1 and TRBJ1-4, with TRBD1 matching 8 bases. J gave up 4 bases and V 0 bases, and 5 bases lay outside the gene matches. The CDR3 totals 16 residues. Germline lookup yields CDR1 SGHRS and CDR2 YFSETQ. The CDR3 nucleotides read TGCGCCAGCAGCTTGGGGACAGGGCAGGGTAATGAAAAACTGTTTTTT. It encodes CASSLGTGQGNEKLFF.

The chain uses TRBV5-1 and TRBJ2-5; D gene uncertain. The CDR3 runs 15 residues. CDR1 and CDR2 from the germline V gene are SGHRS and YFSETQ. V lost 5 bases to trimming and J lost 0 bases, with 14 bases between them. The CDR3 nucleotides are TGCGCCAGCAGACCAGGATCAGGTAACCAAGAGACCCAGTACTTC. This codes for CASRPGSGNQETQYF.

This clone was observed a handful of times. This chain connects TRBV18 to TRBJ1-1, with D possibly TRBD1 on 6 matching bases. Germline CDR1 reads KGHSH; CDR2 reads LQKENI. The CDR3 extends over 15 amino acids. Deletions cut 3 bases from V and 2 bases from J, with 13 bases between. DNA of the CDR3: TGTGCCAGCTCACCGGCCAGGGGTTCTAACACTGAAGCTTTCTTT. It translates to CASSPARGSNTEAFF.

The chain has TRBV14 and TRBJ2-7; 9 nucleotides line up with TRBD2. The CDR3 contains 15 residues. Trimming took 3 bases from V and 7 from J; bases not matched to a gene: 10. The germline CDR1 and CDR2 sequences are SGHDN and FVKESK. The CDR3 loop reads CASSHLAGMGGEQYF. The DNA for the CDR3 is TGTGCCAGCAGCCACCTAGCGGGAATGGGTGGAGAGCAGTACTTC.

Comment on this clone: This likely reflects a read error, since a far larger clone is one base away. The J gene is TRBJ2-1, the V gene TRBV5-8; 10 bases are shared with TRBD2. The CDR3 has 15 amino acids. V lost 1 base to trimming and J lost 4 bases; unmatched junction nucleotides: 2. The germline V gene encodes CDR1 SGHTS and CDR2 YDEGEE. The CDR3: CASSLWTSGYNEQFF. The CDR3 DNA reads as TGTGCCAGCAGCTTGTGGACTAGCGGATACAATGAGCAGTTCTTC.

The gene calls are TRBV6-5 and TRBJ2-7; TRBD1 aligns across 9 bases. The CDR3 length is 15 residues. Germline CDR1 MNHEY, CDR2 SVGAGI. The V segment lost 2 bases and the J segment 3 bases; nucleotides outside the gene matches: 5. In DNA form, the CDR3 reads TGTGCCAGCAGTTACACGGGACAGGGTATCTACGAGCAGTACTTC. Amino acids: CASSYTGQGIYEQYF.

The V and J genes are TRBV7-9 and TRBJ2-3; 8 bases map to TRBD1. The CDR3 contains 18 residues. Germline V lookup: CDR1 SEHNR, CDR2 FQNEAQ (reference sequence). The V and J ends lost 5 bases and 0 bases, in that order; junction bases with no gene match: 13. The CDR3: CASSPTAGQGASTDTQYF. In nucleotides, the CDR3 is TGTGCCAGCAGCCCCACCGCGGGGCAGGGGGCAAGCACAGATACGCAGTATTTT. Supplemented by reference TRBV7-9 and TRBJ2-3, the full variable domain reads DTGVSQNPRHKITKRGQNVTFRCDPISEHNRLYWYRQTLGQGPEFLTYFQNEAQLEKSRLLSDRFSAERPKGSFSTLEIQRTEQGDSAMYLCASSPTAGQGASTDTQYFGPGTRLTVL.

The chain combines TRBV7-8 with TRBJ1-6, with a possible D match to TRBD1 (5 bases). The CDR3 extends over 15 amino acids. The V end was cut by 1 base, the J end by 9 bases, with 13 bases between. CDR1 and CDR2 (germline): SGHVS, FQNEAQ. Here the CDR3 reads CASSLVRTGGSPLHF. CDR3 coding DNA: TGTGCCAGCAGCTTAGTTCGAACAGGCGGTTCACCCCTCCACTTT.

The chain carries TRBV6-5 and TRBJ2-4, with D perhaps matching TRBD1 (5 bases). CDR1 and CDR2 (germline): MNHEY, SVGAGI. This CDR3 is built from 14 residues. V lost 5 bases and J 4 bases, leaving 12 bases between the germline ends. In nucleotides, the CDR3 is TGTGCCAGCAGTCCCCTACAGGCAAAAAACATTCAGTACTTC. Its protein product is CASSPLQAKNIQYF.

The CDR3 protein is CASSQETGASYNEQFF. Here the CDR3 DNA reads TGCGCCAGCAGCCAAGAGACAGGGGCCTCCTACAATGAGCAGTTCTTC. The V call is TRBV4-1, the J call TRBJ2-1, with 8 positions matching TRBD1. The junction had 1 base not matched to a gene; V was cut back by 0 bases and J by 0 bases. The CDR3 spans 16 residues. CDR1 and CDR2 from the germline V gene are MGHRA and YSYEKL.

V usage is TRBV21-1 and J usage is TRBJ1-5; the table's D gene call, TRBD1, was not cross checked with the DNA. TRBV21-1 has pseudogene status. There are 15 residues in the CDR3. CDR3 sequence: CASSRGGQGIQPQHF. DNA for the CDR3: TGTGCCAGCAGCAGAGGGGGACAGGGGATACAGCCCCAGCATTTT.

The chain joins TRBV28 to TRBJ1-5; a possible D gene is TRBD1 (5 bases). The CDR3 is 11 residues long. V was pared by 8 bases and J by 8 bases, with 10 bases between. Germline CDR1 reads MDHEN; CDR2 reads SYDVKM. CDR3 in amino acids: CASSPGEPQHF. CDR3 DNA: TGTGCCAGCTCCCCGGGGGAGCCCCAGCATTTT.

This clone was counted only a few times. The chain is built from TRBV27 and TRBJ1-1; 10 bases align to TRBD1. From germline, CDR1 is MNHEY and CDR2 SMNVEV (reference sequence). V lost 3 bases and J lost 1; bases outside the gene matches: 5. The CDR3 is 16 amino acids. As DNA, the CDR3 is TGTGCCAGCAGTTTCCGGGACAGGGGAGGGAACACTGAAGCTTTCTTT. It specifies CASSFRDRGGNTEAFF.

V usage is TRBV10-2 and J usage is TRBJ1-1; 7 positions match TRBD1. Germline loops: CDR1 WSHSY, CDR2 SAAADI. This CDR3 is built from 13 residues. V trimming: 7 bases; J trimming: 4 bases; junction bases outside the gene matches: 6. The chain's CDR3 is CASKIQGSTEAFF. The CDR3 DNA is TGCGCCAGCAAAATACAGGGGTCCACTGAAGCTTTCTTT.

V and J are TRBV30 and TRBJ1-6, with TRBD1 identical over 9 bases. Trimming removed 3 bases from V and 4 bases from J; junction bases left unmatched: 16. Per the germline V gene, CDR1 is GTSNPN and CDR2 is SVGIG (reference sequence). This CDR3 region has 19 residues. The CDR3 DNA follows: TGTGCCTGGAGGGAAAGAGGGACAGGGAGAACGTTTTATAATTCACCCCTCCACTTT. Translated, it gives CAWRERGTGRTFYNSPLHF.

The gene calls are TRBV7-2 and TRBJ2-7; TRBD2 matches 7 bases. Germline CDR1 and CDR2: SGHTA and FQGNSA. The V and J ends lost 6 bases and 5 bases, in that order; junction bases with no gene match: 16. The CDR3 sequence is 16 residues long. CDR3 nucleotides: TGTGCCAGCAGGGAAACGCCTGGGGGGGGGATCAACGAGCAGTACTTC. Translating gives CASRETPGGGINEQYF.

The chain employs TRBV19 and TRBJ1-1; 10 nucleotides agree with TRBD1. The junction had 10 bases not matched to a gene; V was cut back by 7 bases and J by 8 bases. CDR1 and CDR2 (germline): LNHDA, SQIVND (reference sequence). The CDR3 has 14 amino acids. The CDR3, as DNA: TGTGCCAGTATCAAACAGGGACAGGGGTCGGAAGCTTTCTTT. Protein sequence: CASIKQGQGSEAFF.